This TCR beta chain was captured in a study of blood T cell repertoires in COVID-19. Study-level background: Researchers got acute and convalescent COVID-19 samples from the United States, Italy and Spain.

From germline, CDR1 is MDHEN and CDR2 SYDVKM. The trim removed 5 bases at V and 9 bases at J, leaving 18 bases unmatched. This CDR3 is 16 amino acids long. Study processing details: Amplified reference gene primers provided the basis for estimating nucleated cell counts. Data came from immunoSEQ multiplex PCR; TCRdb stores just in-frame clones and leaves some out. V and J calls plus clone size are reproduced from that table; the DNA served to infer D and trimming. Of under 200,000 clones in the sample, about four fifths were seen once. Sequencing was performed on peripheral blood. The sequence derives from a human donor with acute or convalescent COVID-19. The donor label of this sample is uncertain. The genes are TRBV28 and TRBJ1-2; TRBD1 agrees at 7 bases. CDR3 residues: CASSPPGTANLLSYTF. CDR3 DNA: TGTGCCAGCAGTCCCCCCGGGACAGCAAACCTATTGAGCTACACCTTC.